The 13 T cell receptor beta chains below all came from one sample that was sequenced in a study of T cell repertoires in cytomegalovirus infection. TCRdb reprocessed the reads via MiXCR and lists one record per CDR3 protein. The repertoire holds roughly 180,000 distinct CDR3 sequences, with about a sixth as singletons. The sequenced sample was CD8+ T cells from PBMCs. The source is a human donor in good health (CMV status not recorded). Some clones in this sample may be carry-over from other donors' samples.

This clonotype was observed a handful of times. The J gene is TRBJ2-1, the V gene TRBV5-1; TRBD2 is a possible D gene (5 bases). This CDR3 spans 15 amino acids. V was pared by 0 bases and J by 7 bases, with 14 bases between. Germline CDR1 SGHRS, CDR2 YFSETQ. CDR3: CASSLAGESLNEQFF. CDR3 DNA sequence: TGCGCCAGCAGCTTGGCCGGGGAGAGTTTGAATGAGCAGTTCTTC.

This clonotype was picked up many times. This chain links TRBV7-2 with TRBJ1-1; 10 bases map to TRBD1. Unmatched junction bases numbered 10, after V lost 2 bases and J lost 10 bases. Per the germline V gene, CDR1 is SGHTA and CDR2 is FQGNSA. The CDR3 runs 15 residues. The CDR3 DNA reads TGTGCCAGCAGCTTATGGGACAGGGGATCCCAGGGAGCTTTCTTT. This encodes CASSLWDRGSQGAFF.

The chain employs TRBV5-1 and TRBJ2-3, with D perhaps assigned TRBD1 or TRBD2 (6 bases each). The germline gives CDR1 SGHRS, CDR2 YFSETQ. CDR3 length: 14 amino acids. Trimming took off 3 bases at V and 2 bases at J, with 10 bases between the two ends. The CDR3 coding sequence is TGCGCCAGCAGCTCACGGGGGCACACAGATACGCAGTATTTT. Its protein is CASSSRGHTDTQYF.

The J gene is TRBJ1-5, the V gene TRBV27, with D unclear. The germline gives CDR1 MNHEY, CDR2 SMNVEV (reference sequence). The length of the CDR3 is 12 residues. Trimming removed 2 bases from V and 7 bases from J, with 6 bases in between. In DNA, the CDR3 is TGTGCCAGCAGTTTAATGGGACAGCCCCAGCATTTT. This translates into CASSLMGQPQHF.

J is TRBJ1-5 and V is TRBV27; 8 positions agree with TRBD1. The CDR3 totals 13 residues. Germline V gene data show CDR1 as MNHEY and CDR2 as SMNVEV (reference sequence). V lost 4 bases and J lost 9; bases outside the gene matches: 5. As DNA, the CDR3 is TGTGCCAGCAGTTATCGGACAGGGCCGCCCCAGCATTTT. Amino acids: CASSYRTGPPQHF.

The genes are TRBV7-9 and TRBJ2-7; D is undetermined. Germline CDR1 reads SEHNR; CDR2 reads FQNEAQ (reference sequence). V lost 1 base, J lost 3 bases, and 16 bases lay in between. This CDR3 region has 16 residues. The CDR3 is CASSLDGEVFSYEQYF. The CDR3 bases are TGTGCCAGCAGCTTAGATGGGGAAGTCTTTAGCTACGAGCAGTACTTC.

In its sample, this clonotype was seen a few times. The gene calls are TRBV19 and TRBJ2-6; D gene uncertain. CDR1 is LNHDA, CDR2 SQIVND, per germline (reference sequence). The CDR3 runs 15 residues. V lost 5 bases and J 4 bases, leaving 12 bases between the germline ends. CDR3 region: CASSSPGTGANVLTF. CDR3 coding DNA: TGTGCCAGTAGTTCCCCCGGTACCGGGGCCAACGTCCTGACTTTC.

This clonotype has only a few counts. The rearrangement links TRBV2 to TRBJ2-7, with 8 bases lining up with TRBD1. CDR3 length: 12 amino acids. Trimming removed 10 bases from V and 2 bases from J; junction bases left unmatched: 4. In germline, CDR1 is SNHLY, CDR2 FYNNEI. In nucleotides, the CDR3 is TGTGCCACCGCGGACAGGGCCTACGAGCAGTACTTC. Translated: CATADRAYEQYF.

The chain couples TRBV25-1 to TRBJ2-2; D possibly corresponds to TRBD2 (5 bases). Germline V gene lookup returns CDR1 MGHDK and CDR2 SYGVNS. CDR3 length: 17 amino acids. Between the trimmed V and J ends, which lost 2 bases and 3 bases, there was a span of 16 bases. The CDR3: CASSEPADLTDTGELFF. In DNA form, the CDR3 reads TGTGCCAGCAGTGAACCAGCGGACCTTACCGACACCGGGGAGCTGTTTTTT.

V and J are TRBV7-9 and TRBJ2-7; tentative D call: TRBD2 (5 bases). The germline gives CDR1 SEHNR, CDR2 FQNEAQ (reference sequence). This CDR3 has 13 residues. Trimming took off 1 base at V and 7 bases at J, with 11 bases between the two ends. CDR3 sequence (DNA): TGTGCCAGCAGCTTAGTGGACGGCGGGGAGCAGTACTTC. It yields the protein CASSLVDGGEQYF.

The rearrangement uses TRBV6-1 and TRBJ2-3; D call uncertain. The CDR3 length is 15 residues. Germline V CDR1 and CDR2: MNHNS, SASEGT. Trimming pared 0 bases from V and 0 bases from J, leaving 7 bases between. CDR3 in amino acids: CASSEADGSTDTQYF. In DNA, the CDR3 is TGTGCCAGCAGTGAAGCCGACGGTAGCACAGATACGCAGTATTTT.

This sequence joins TRBV5-6 and TRBJ2-1, with a tentative D call TRBD1 (6 bases). Per germline, CDR1 SGHDT and CDR2 YYEEEE. V was cut by 5 bases and J by 3 bases, with 15 bases left in between. This CDR3 spans 15 amino acids. In DNA form, the CDR3 reads TGTGCCAGCAGGGAATCGGGACAAAACTACAATGAGCAGTTCTTC. Its protein is CASRESGQNYNEQFF.

A few counts support this clonotype. The rearrangement uses TRBV7-8 and TRBJ2-3; D might be TRBD1 (6 bases). Trimming stripped 6 bases from V and 1 base from J, with 11 bases between. The CDR3 has 14 amino acids. Germline CDR1 SGHVS, CDR2 FQNEAQ. CDR3 residues: CASRPGAGTDTQYF. CDR3 nucleotides: TGTGCCAGCAGACCAGGGGCCGGCACAGATACGCAGTATTTT.